The 26 T cell receptor beta chains listed next were all sequenced from one sample in a study of identical twins. Using its own MiXCR run on the 5' RACE reads, TCRdb lists one record per CDR3 protein. The sample has under 900,000 distinct CDR3 sequences; 15% to 20% are singletons. The data also belong to a second study, concerning T cells expressing NK-cell markers.

Material for sequencing was PBMCs. These receptors all stem from a young woman in good health.

The chain is built from TRBV20-1 and TRBJ2-3; the D is unclear. Germline CDR1 is DFQATT and CDR2 is SNEGSKA (reference sequence). With 2 bases removed from V and 2 bases from J, the gap between germline ends came to 14 bases. The CDR3 runs 15 residues. The CDR3 bases are TGCAGTGCTAGATTTGGATCGATTGCCACAGATACGCAGTATTTT. Residues: CSARFGSIATDTQYF.

The CDR3 DNA reads TGTGCCAGCAGTTTCGTGGGAGGGCTCGCCAATGAGCAGTTCTTC. Encoded protein: CASSFVGGLANEQFF. This chain uses TRBV27 with TRBJ2-1; 7 positions agree with TRBD2. V was pared by 3 bases and J by 6 bases, with 8 bases of the junction left unmatched. Germline V gene sequence: CDR1 MNHEY, CDR2 SMNVEV (reference sequence). This CDR3 is built from 15 residues.

This chain links TRBV7-2 with TRBJ1-2; D unresolved. The germline V and J ends were trimmed by 5 bases and 4 bases, with 17 bases remaining between them. CDR1 and CDR2 (germline): SGHTA, FQGNSA. The CDR3 spans 15 residues. The CDR3, as DNA: TGTGCCAGCAGCCGGACGACTGAGAAATCCTATGGCTACACCTTC. Translated: CASSRTTEKSYGYTF.

The table lists this clonotype with a few counts. The chain recombines TRBV12-3 or TRBV12-4 with TRBJ2-1; D might be TRBD2 (5 bases). The CDR3 length is 13 residues. V lost 7 bases and J 4 bases, leaving 11 bases between the germline ends. The CDR3 DNA reads as TGTGCCAGCACCTACGGGATATACAATGAGCAGTTCTTC. This encodes CASTYGIYNEQFF.

This chain links TRBV5-1 with TRBJ2-7; a possible D gene is TRBD1 (6 bases). In germline, CDR1 is SGHRS, CDR2 YFSETQ. CDR3 length: 12 residues. V was pared by 4 bases and J by 6 bases, with 11 bases between. This chain's CDR3 is CASSGRGSEQYF. The CDR3 nucleotides are TGCGCCAGCAGCGGCAGGGGTTCCGAGCAGTACTTC.

The chain carries TRBV12-5 and TRBJ1-2; perhaps TRBD1 as D (5 bases). V was clipped by 4 bases and J by 4 bases, with 16 bases between them. CDR3 length: 15 residues. Germline CDR1 is LGHNT and CDR2 is FRNRAP. The CDR3 bases are TGTGCTAGTGGTTCGGGACCGCCCGAAGTCTATGGCTACACCTTC. Translating gives CASGSGPPEVYGYTF.

The chain combines TRBV9 with TRBJ2-2; D uncertain. There are 14 residues in the CDR3. Germline CDR1 reads SGDLS; CDR2 reads YYNGEE. Trimming took 0 bases from V and 6 from J, leaving 9 bases between them. The CDR3 region is CASSVASWPGELFF. The CDR3 DNA reads as TGTGCCAGCAGCGTAGCAAGTTGGCCCGGGGAGCTGTTTTTT.

This clonotype was picked up a small number of times. This sequence joins TRBV10-1 and TRBJ2-5, with no clear D. This CDR3 spans 12 amino acids. With 0 bases removed from V and 5 bases from J, the gap between germline ends came to 4 bases. Germline CDR1 and CDR2: WNHNN and SYGVQD (reference sequence). CDR3 DNA: TGCGCCAGCAGTGAGTCGAGCGAGACCCAGTACTTC. Residues: CASSESSETQYF.

The V and J genes are TRBV7-9 and TRBJ2-1, with 13 bases fitting TRBD2. The CDR3 sequence is 16 residues long. The ends lost 3 bases at V and 3 bases at J; junction bases unmatched: 2. The germline V gene has CDR1 SEHNR and CDR2 FQNEAQ (reference sequence). CDR3 DNA: TGTGCCAGCAGCTTGGGACTAGCGGGATACTACAATGAGCAGTTCTTC. Encoded protein: CASSLGLAGYYNEQFF. The variable domain in full, with the rest retrieved from reference TRBV7-9 and TRBJ2-1, is DTGVSQNPRHKITKRGQNVTFRCDPISEHNRLYWYRQTLGQGPEFLTYFQNEAQLEKSRLLSDRFSAERPKGSFSTLEIQRTEQGDSAMYLCASSLGLAGYYNEQFFGPGTRLTVL.

In this sample, this clonotype turned up a few times. This sequence joins TRBV20-1 and TRBJ1-1; 8 positions agree with TRBD1. The germline CDR1 and CDR2 sequences are DFQATT and SNEGSKA (reference sequence). The CDR3 is 15 amino acids. J gave up 1 base and V 2 bases, and 6 bases lay outside the gene matches. The CDR3 sequence: CSARNAGTGNTEAFF. The CDR3 DNA is TGCAGTGCTAGAAATGCCGGGACAGGGAACACTGAAGCTTTCTTT.

This clonotype was seen more than once but under ten times. This chain uses TRBV20-1 with TRBJ1-2; no definite D call. This CDR3 contains 12 residues. The V end was cut by 4 bases, the J end by 4 bases, with 10 bases between. CDR1 is DFQATT and CDR2 is SNEGSKA in the germline V gene (reference sequence). For the CDR3, the DNA is TGCAGTGCTAAGCGGCCGCTCTATGGCTACACCTTC. This codes for CSAKRPLYGYTF.

This clonotype showed up many times. The chain has TRBV5-1 and TRBJ1-3; D not certain. The CDR3 has 13 residues. CDR1 is SGHRS, CDR2 YFSETQ, per germline. V gave up 0 bases and J gave up 3 bases, with 4 bases separating them. The CDR3 nucleotides read TGCGCCAGCAGCTTGGGCGGTGGAAACACCATATATTTT. Translation: CASSLGGGNTIYF.

The rearrangement uses TRBV20-1 and TRBJ2-2; tentative D call: TRBD2 (5 bases). V gave up 3 bases and J gave up 4 bases, with 15 bases separating them. In germline, CDR1 is DFQATT, CDR2 SNEGSKA (reference sequence). This CDR3 region has 15 residues. The CDR3 loop reads CSARMLGRGTGELFF. CDR3 coding DNA: TGCAGTGCTAGGATGCTAGGTCGGGGCACCGGGGAGCTGTTTTTT.

The chain uses TRBV20-1 and TRBJ2-7; 10 nucleotides agree with TRBD2. This CDR3 is 13 amino acids long. CDR1 DFQATT and CDR2 SNEGSKA come from the germline V gene (reference sequence). V lost 6 bases to trimming and J lost 3 bases; unmatched junction nucleotides: 5. The CDR3 sequence: CSAAASGSYEQYF. The DNA for the CDR3 is TGCAGTGCAGCCGCTAGCGGGAGCTACGAGCAGTACTTC.

This clonotype was seen more than once but under ten times. The chain has TRBV29-1 and TRBJ1-2, with D unresolved. This CDR3 comprises 14 residues. The ends were cut back, 1 base at V and 0 bases at J, with 9 bases in the middle. Looked up from germline, CDR1 is SQVTM and CDR2 is ANQGSEA. The CDR3 DNA reads TGCAGCGTTGAAGGAGATTCAGCTAACTATGGCTACACCTTC. This encodes CSVEGDSANYGYTF. Full variable domain (outside the CDR3, taken from reference TRBV29-1 and TRBJ1-2): SAVISQKPSRDICQRGTSLTIQCQVDSQVTMMFWYRQQPGQSLTLIATANQGSEATYESGFVIDKFPISRPNLTFSTLTVSNMSPEDSSIYLCSVEGDSANYGYTFGSGTRLTVV.

This clonotype was seen a few times. The J gene is TRBJ1-2, the V gene TRBV19; D may be TRBD1 (6 bases). Germline V gene data show CDR1 as LNHDA and CDR2 as SQIVND (reference sequence). The CDR3 has 14 amino acids. V lost 7 bases and J lost 8, with 20 bases in between. In DNA form, the CDR3 reads TGTGCCAGTACCAATTCTCCCGGGGGCACAGGCTACACCTTC. Protein: CASTNSPGGTGYTF.

The chain is built from TRBV3-1 and TRBJ1-1; D is undetermined. The CDR3 extends over 15 amino acids. The V gene lost 1 base and the J gene lost 1 base, with 10 bases spanning the gap. CDR1 and CDR2 from the germline V gene are LGHDT and YNNKEL (reference sequence). CDR3 region: CASSQVSQENTEAFF. The CDR3 nucleotides are TGTGCCAGCAGCCAAGTCTCGCAGGAGAACACTGAAGCTTTCTTT. Full variable domain (outside the CDR3, taken from reference TRBV3-1 and TRBJ1-1): DTAVSQTPKYLVTQMGNDKSIKCEQNLGHDTMYWYKQDSKKFLKIMFSYNNKELIINETVPNRFSPKSPDKAHLNLHINSLELGDSAVYFCASSQVSQENTEAFFGQGTRLTVV.

This chain links TRBV5-1 with TRBJ1-1; 8 nucleotides align to TRBD1. This CDR3 comprises 13 residues. Per the germline V gene, CDR1 is SGHRS and CDR2 is YFSETQ. V lost 4 bases to trimming and J lost 7 bases; unmatched junction nucleotides: 6. The CDR3 here is CASSAGQALEAFF. The CDR3, as DNA: TGCGCCAGCAGCGCGGGACAGGCCCTTGAAGCTTTCTTT.

This rearrangement joins TRBV7-9 to TRBJ2-1, with D perhaps being TRBD1 or TRBD2 (5 bases each). Trimming removed 5 bases at V and 4 bases at J, with 18 bases between. CDR3 length: 16 amino acids. Germline CDR1 reads SEHNR; CDR2 reads FQNEAQ (reference sequence). The CDR3 loop reads CASSPYEGPQYNEQFF. The CDR3 coding sequence is TGTGCCAGCAGCCCATATGAGGGACCCCAATACAATGAGCAGTTCTTC.

This chain links TRBV20-1 with TRBJ1-1; tentatively, D is TRBD1 (6 bases). Germline V gene lookup returns CDR1 DFQATT and CDR2 SNEGSKA (reference sequence). V shed 4 bases and J shed 6 bases, with 21 bases lying between them. The CDR3 extends over 15 amino acids. CDR3 protein: CSANRAGALRAEAFF. The CDR3 DNA reads as TGCAGTGCTAACCGGGCAGGGGCACTGCGGGCTGAAGCTTTCTTT.

There are a few counts of this clonotype. V is TRBV5-1 and J is TRBJ2-7; a weak D match, TRBD2 (6 bases). Germline V gives CDR1 SGHRS, CDR2 YFSETQ. This CDR3 is built from 15 residues. V lost 0 bases, J lost 2 bases, and 12 bases lay in between. The CDR3 DNA is TGCGCCAGCAGCTTGGACGGGAGCGTCACCTACGAGCAGTACTTC. It specifies CASSLDGSVTYEQYF.

V usage is TRBV20-1 and J usage is TRBJ1-1; 7 nucleotides agree with TRBD1. Germline V CDR1 and CDR2: DFQATT, SNEGSKA (reference sequence). The CDR3 loop spans 13 amino acids. V was pared by 5 bases and J by 5 bases, with 8 bases of the junction left unmatched. The CDR3 protein is CSARPGGETEAFF. CDR3 DNA sequence: TGCAGTGCTCGTCCAGGGGGGGAAACTGAAGCTTTCTTT.

This clonotype was counted many times. The chain uses TRBV5-1 and TRBJ2-3; possible D gene TRBD1, 5 bases. This CDR3 contains 17 residues. Germline CDR1 is SGHRS and CDR2 is YFSETQ. V was shortened by 0 bases and J by 1 base, with 15 bases between the two germline ends. CDR3 nucleotides: TGCGCCAGCAGCTTGGGTGTGCGGCAGGGTGGCACAGATACGCAGTATTTT. It translates to CASSLGVRQGGTDTQYF. Together with reference TRBV5-1 and TRBJ2-3, the CDR3 gives the full variable domain: KAGVTQTPRYLIKTRGQQVTLSCSPISGHRSVSWYQQTPGQGLQFLFEYFSETQRNKGNFPGRFSGRQFSNSRSEMNVSTLELGDSALYLCASSLGVRQGGTDTQYFGPGTRLTVL.

The chain couples TRBV27 to TRBJ1-5, with D possibly being TRBD1 (5 bases). Germline values: CDR1 MNHEY, CDR2 SMNVEV (reference sequence). The CDR3 contains 14 residues. V gave up 5 bases and J gave up 11 bases, with 19 bases separating them. CDR3 in amino acids: CASSPRGGGRAQHF. As DNA, the CDR3 is TGTGCCAGCAGTCCGAGGGGTGGTGGAAGGGCCCAGCATTTT.

This clonotype was picked up a small number of times. CDR3 residues: CASSYSGEGRQPQHF. For the CDR3, the DNA is TGTGCCAGCAGTTACTCCGGGGAAGGAAGGCAGCCCCAGCATTTT. The rearrangement joins TRBV6-2 or TRBV6-3 to TRBJ1-5; D is unresolved. The germline CDR1 and CDR2 sequences are MNHEY and SVGEGT. The CDR3 has 15 residues. V shed 0 bases and J shed 7 bases, with 13 bases lying between them.

The V call is TRBV4-3, the J call TRBJ1-4, with 7 bases identical to TRBD1. V dropped 3 bases and J dropped 8; count of bases not matched to a gene: 9. In germline, CDR1 is LGHNA, CDR2 YSLEER. The CDR3 totals 15 residues. The CDR3, as DNA: TGCGCCAGCAGCCACCAGGGGGGCGGGATGGAAAAACTGTTTTTT. Its translation is CASSHQGGGMEKLFF.